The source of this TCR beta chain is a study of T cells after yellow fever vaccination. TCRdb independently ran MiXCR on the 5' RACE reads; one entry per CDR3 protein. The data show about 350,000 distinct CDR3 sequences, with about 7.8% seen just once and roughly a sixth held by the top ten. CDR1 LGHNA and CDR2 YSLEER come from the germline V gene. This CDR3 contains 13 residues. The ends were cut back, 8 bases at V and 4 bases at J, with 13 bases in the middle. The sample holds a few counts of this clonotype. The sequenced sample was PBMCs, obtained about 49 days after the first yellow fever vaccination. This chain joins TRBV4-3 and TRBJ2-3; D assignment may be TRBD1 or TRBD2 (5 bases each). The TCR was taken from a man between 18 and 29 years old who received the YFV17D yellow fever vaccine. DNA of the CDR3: TGCGCCAGCCGGGGCCACAATGCAGATACGCAGTATTTT. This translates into CASRGHNADTQYF.